This T cell receptor beta chain is from a study of CD8+CD57+ T cells in acquired aplastic anemia (dated by TCRdb to 2016 to 2018). Concerning the study at large: DNA extracted from sorted CD4+ and CD8+ cells had a mean of around 3 ug, with a range of roughly 0.18 to 27.4 ug. Mean read counts for healthy donor samples were roughly 10 million for CD4+ cells and roughly 12 million for CD8+ cells.

The CDR3 contains 11 residues, cysteine and phenylalanine counted. Just the 33-base CDR3 DNA is kept, in frame starting at base 1. For CDR1 and CDR2, the germline V gene (reference sequence) lists LNHDA and SQIVND. Trimming takes 11 bases from V and 0 bases from J, and the germline ends sit 8 bases apart. In this study, sorted CD4+ and CD8+ T cells from the blood of healthy subjects and of severe aplastic anemia patients had their TCR repertoires deep-sequenced. Ficoll-Paque density gradient centrifugation was used to isolate peripheral blood mononuclear cells. Before DNA extraction, CD4+ and CD8+ T cells were sorted with FACS or magnetic beads. Profiling of TCR beta VDJ combinations and CDR3 sequences used genomic DNA as the template. An Illumina HiSeq 2000 was the platform used for TCR repertoire sequencing. Concerning the study's data processing: Repertoires were assessed using TRBV/TRBJ rearrangement plots, CDR3 size and DJ length profiles, and Simpson's diversity index. The most abundant DNA sequence in the deep sequencing data was taken as the immunodominant clone. CDR3 amino acid sequences were checked for sharing across subjects and were also compared against the VDJdb database and published repertoires. The public reads were reprocessed in TCRdb via fastp at Q25 and MiXCR, keeping in-frame beta chains. Each record represents a unique CDR3 protein, reported with the most common genes and DNA among its rows. For this entry, the V and J calls and clone size follow TCRdb and not the study's own pipeline. The sample has some 190,000 distinct CDR3 sequences on record, approximately 50% of them singletons. The top ten hold around a sixth of the sample.

In the case of this clonotype: This clone's antigen is unknown. One base away there is no much larger clone; base qualities are not given.

Broad study findings and their caveats: Patients and healthy controls showed no significant difference in CD8+ Simpson's diversity (P=0.060). Roughly 30 CD8+ CDR3 sequences were shared between patients and controls but appeared highly expressed in patients and within their immunodominant clones.

This receptor was taken from a human donor in good health, serving as a control. The rearrangement joined TRBV19 to TRBJ2-7, with the D gene not confidently named. The sample was sorted CD4+, CD8+, or CD8+CD57+ T cells (not recorded which) from PBMCs. The DNA is TGTGCCGTCGGGTCCTCCTACGAGCAGTACTTC. The encoded protein is CAVGSSYEQYF.